The rows below give T cell receptor beta chains drawn from one sample of a study of shared clonotypes between healthy human individuals. Clones were read by immunoSEQ multiplex PCR, and TCRdb kept only the in-frame ones, dropping some. The table shows some 2,000,000 clones, with roughly 94% occurring only once. The sample consisted of naive CD8+ T cells sorted from blood. The origin of the receptors is a man between 18 and 29 years old in good health. Each CDR3 is given with its conserved first and last residue. D genes are given only for firm matches. Expanded clones get a size class; other rows say once, few or many, or leave the size out.

CDR3	DNA	length	V	J	D	size
CASSTGTNNEQFF	TGTGCCAGCAGCACTGGGACGAACAATGAGCAGTTCTTC	13	TRBV7-9	TRBJ2-1	.	once
CASSQEERGGNEQYF	TGTGCCAGCAGCCAAGAAGAACGGGGGGGCAACGAGCAGTACTTC	15	TRBV4-2	TRBJ2-7	TRBD2	.
CASSSLGTDTQYF	TGCGCCAGCAGCTCTCTAGGCACAGATACGCAGTATTTT	13	TRBV4-1	TRBJ2-3	.	.
CASSPAPQSYGYTF	TGTGCCAGCAGCCCCGCCCCCCAGAGTTATGGCTACACCTTC	14	TRBV11-2	TRBJ1-2	.	.
CASSYGGFTDTQYF	TGTGCCAGCAGTTACGGGGGATTCACAGATACGCAGTATTTT	14	TRBV6-5	TRBJ2-3	.	.
CASSVESWGTSGDRETQYF	TGTGCCAGCAGTGTTGAATCGTGGGGGACTAGCGGGGATCGAGAGACCCAGTACTTC	19	TRBV2	TRBJ2-5	TRBD2	once
CASTGEAFGYTF	TGTGCCAGCACAGGGGAGGCATTTGGCTACACCTTC	12	TRBV28	TRBJ1-2	.	.
CSVDQGQGAHEQYF	TGCAGCGTTGACCAGGGACAGGGGGCTCACGAGCAGTACTTC	14	TRBV29-1	TRBJ2-7	TRBD1	.
CSVEDRGPDGGEQFF	TGCAGCGTTGAGGACCGGGGCCCTGACGGGGGTGAGCAGTTCTTC	15	TRBV29-1	TRBJ2-1	.	.
CASSSAGRNQPQHF	TGTGCCAGCAGTTCGGCAGGTCGGAACCAGCCCCAGCATTTT	14	TRBV27	TRBJ1-5	.	.
CASSGILAEETQYF	TGTGCCAGCAGTGGGATACTAGCAGAAGAGACCCAGTACTTC	14	TRBV6-6	TRBJ2-5	.	once
CASSLAGIVNQPQHF	TGTGCCAGCAGCTTGGCGGGGATCGTCAATCAGCCCCAGCATTTT	15	TRBV5-8	TRBJ1-5	.	.
CASSFQGGNYNEQFF	TGTGCCAGCAGCTTCCAGGGAGGGAACTACAATGAGCAGTTCTTC	15	TRBV7-2	TRBJ2-1	TRBD2	.
CASRRQGSGNTIYF	TGTGCCAGCAGACGACAGGGGTCTGGAAACACCATATATTTT	14	TRBV6-5	TRBJ1-3	TRBD1	.
CASSLQGLDSPLHF	TGTGCCAGCAGCTTACAGGGTCTGGATTCACCCCTCCACTTT	14	TRBV7-9	TRBJ1-6	.	.
CASSLGPANEQFF	TGTGCCAGCAGCTTAGGTCCAGCAAATGAGCAGTTCTTC	13	TRBV7-9	TRBJ2-1	.	.
CASSSGIILYEQYF	TGTGCCAGCAGCTCTGGGATTATACTTTACGAGCAGTACTTC	14	TRBV7-2	TRBJ2-7	.	.
CASSLGREGPNTDTQYF	TGTGCCAGCAGCTTAGGGCGGGAGGGCCCTAACACAGATACGCAGTATTTT	17	TRBV7-6	TRBJ2-3	TRBD2	.
CASRPRGYYEQYF	TGTGCCAGCAGGCCAAGGGGGTACTACGAGCAGTACTTC	13	TRBV28	TRBJ2-7	.	.
CASSPPRGDEQYF	TGTGCCAGCAGCCCCCCCCGCGGTGACGAGCAGTACTTC	13	TRBV7-9	TRBJ2-7	.	.
CAITNDGELFF	TGTGCCATCACTAATGATGGGGAGCTGTTTTTT	11	TRBV10-3	TRBJ2-2	.	.
CASILTENYGYTF	TGCGCCAGCATCTTGACAGAAAACTATGGCTACACCTTC	13	TRBV5-1	TRBJ1-2	.	.
CASSVGQGANEQFF	TGTGCCAGCAGCGTAGGGCAGGGGGCAAATGAGCAGTTCTTC	14	TRBV9	TRBJ2-1	TRBD1	.
CAFSRVGTEAFF	TGTGCCTTCTCGAGGGTGGGGACTGAAGCTTTCTTT	12	TRBV30	TRBJ1-1	.	few
CASSYSRGSRETQYF	TGTGCCAGCAGTTACTCTAGGGGGTCAAGAGAGACCCAGTACTTC	15	TRBV6-5	TRBJ2-5	.	.
CAWNQGRNNSPLHF	TGTGCCTGGAATCAAGGACGGAATAATTCACCCCTCCACTTT	14	TRBV30	TRBJ1-6	.	.
CASSLTRQETQYF	TGTGCCAGCAGTTTGACTAGACAAGAGACCCAGTACTTC	13	TRBV27	TRBJ2-5	.	.
CASSWASEQYF	TGTGCCAGCAGTTGGGCGAGTGAGCAGTACTTC	11	TRBV7-2	TRBJ2-7	.	.
CASSFGRASYEQYF	TGTGCCAGCAGTTTCGGCAGGGCATCCTACGAGCAGTACTTC	14	TRBV28	TRBJ2-7	.	.
CASSGDGTDTQYF	TGTGCCAGCAGTGGTGATGGCACAGATACGCAGTATTTT	13	TRBV2	TRBJ2-3	.	.
CASSPWDEETQYF	TGTGCCAGCAGCCCATGGGACGAAGAGACCCAGTACTTC	13	TRBV7-8	TRBJ2-5	.	.
CASSTGTGAFYGYTF	TGTGCCAGCAGTACAGGGACAGGGGCCTTCTATGGCTACACCTTC	15	TRBV6-1	TRBJ1-2	TRBD1	.
CASSLSWDEQFF	TGTGCCAGCAGCTTGAGCTGGGATGAGCAGTTCTTC	12	TRBV5-6	TRBJ2-1	.	.
CSVEWSVVGGYTF	TGCAGCGTTGAATGGTCTGTGGTGGGCGGCTACACCTTC	13	TRBV29-1	TRBJ1-2	.	.
CASSPGTSGSWEQFF	TGCGCCAGCAGCCCCGGGACTAGCGGGAGTTGGGAGCAGTTCTTC	15	TRBV4-3	TRBJ2-1	TRBD2	.
CASSLAVAGVTDTQYF	TGTGCCAGCAGCTTGGCGGTAGCGGGCGTCACAGATACGCAGTATTTT	16	TRBV11-2	TRBJ2-3	TRBD2	.
CASSANIGVPDAPSTDTQYF	TGTGCCAGCAGTGCAAATATAGGGGTTCCAGACGCCCCTAGCACAGATACGCAGTATTTT	20	TRBV6-1	TRBJ2-3	.	.
CASPRGLGSPLHF	TGTGCCAGCCCTAGGGGGCTAGGATCACCCCTCCACTTT	13	TRBV6-1	TRBJ1-6	TRBD1	once
CASSEAGQRDQPQHF	TGTGCCAGCAGTGAAGCTGGACAGAGAGATCAGCCCCAGCATTTT	15	TRBV2	TRBJ1-5	.	.
CASRQDLAASYEQYF	TGTGCCAGCAGGCAGGACCTAGCGGCTAGCTACGAGCAGTACTTC	15	TRBV6-6	TRBJ2-7	TRBD2	.